The clone carrying this T cell receptor (beta chain) has a count of ten or more. Its antigen is not identified. Alpha and beta constant-region primers primed reverse transcription of around 540 ng RNA. Each of the alpha and beta chains got its own library through chain-specific third strand synthesis with indices. Two random hexamers, added before amplification and joined, formed each molecule's 12-nucleotide barcode. TCRdb re-analysed the 5' RACE reads in MiXCR, keeping a single row per CDR3 protein. The table records about 7,000 distinct CDR3 sequences, 9% to 9.5% of them present only once. V lost 4 bases to trimming and J lost 2 bases; unmatched junction nucleotides: 5. The CDR3 loop spans 14 amino acids. Germline-derived CDR1 and CDR2 are SGHKS and YYEKEE (reference sequence). These data come from a study of HIV-infected patients and healthy controls. Whole blood was used without fractionation, so all unsorted peripheral T cells were included.

Whole-study findings and limits: The authors saw processing only sixteen HIV-infected individuals as a major limitation on generality.

Sequences were derived from blood, sampled before antiretroviral therapy. The clonotype was recovered from an adult with HIV infection. The chain uses TRBV5-5 and TRBJ2-7; 8 nucleotides line up with TRBD1. CDR3 amino acids: CASSLDRVTYEQYF. DNA of the CDR3: TGTGCCAGCAGCCTGGACAGGGTGACCTACGAGCAGTACTTC. Supplemented by reference TRBV5-5 and TRBJ2-7, the full variable domain reads DAGVTQSPTHLIKTRGQQVTLRCSPISGHKSVSWYQQVLGQGPQFIFQYYEKEERGRGNFPDRFSARQFPNYSSELNVNALLLGDSALYLCASSLDRVTYEQYFGPGTRLTVT.